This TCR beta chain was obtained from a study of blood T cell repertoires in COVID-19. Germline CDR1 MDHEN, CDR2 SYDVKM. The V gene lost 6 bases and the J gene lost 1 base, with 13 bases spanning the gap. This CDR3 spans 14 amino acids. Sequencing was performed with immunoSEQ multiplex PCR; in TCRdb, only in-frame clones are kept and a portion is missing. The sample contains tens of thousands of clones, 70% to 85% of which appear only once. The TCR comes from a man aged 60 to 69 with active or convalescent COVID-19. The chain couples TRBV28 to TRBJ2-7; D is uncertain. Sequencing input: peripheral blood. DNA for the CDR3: TGTGCCAGCAGCCCCCTAACCAATTCCTACGAGCAGTACTTC. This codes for CASSPLTNSYEQYF.